These T cell receptor beta chains were read from a single sample in a study of molecular identifiers for immune sequencing clone quantification. Via MiXCR, TCRdb re-called the PCR reads, giving one row per CDR3 protein. The data contain 100,000 or so distinct CDR3 sequences, roughly a fifth of them singletons. What was sequenced was naive CD8+ T cells from blood, with Jurkat cell RNA spiked in. The receptors shown here come from a human donor in good health. Some libraries in this study had Jurkat cell RNA spiked in. Both conserved end residues are part of each CDR3. The D gene is left open where the match is weak. Not all rows give a size; the values are once, few, many and, for expanded clones, a class.

size	J	D	length	V	DNA	CDR3
many	TRBJ1-1	.	14	TRBV20-1	TGCAGTGCTAGAGGCCTGGACACAAACACTGAAGCTTTCTTT	CSARGLDTNTEAFF
.	TRBJ1-1	TRBD1	15	TRBV10-2	TGCGCCAGTCGGGACACAGGGGACTCGGTCACTGAAGCTTTCTTT	CASRDTGDSVTEAFF
.	TRBJ1-5	.	15	TRBV19	TGTGCCAGTAGACAGGGAACACGGGGCAATCAGCCCCAGCATTTT	CASRQGTRGNQPQHF
.	TRBJ2-7	.	16	TRBV6-2/TRBV6-3	TGTGCCAGCAGTTACGGTGCGGGTCTAAGGGCCTACGAGCAGTACTTC	CASSYGAGLRAYEQYF
many	TRBJ2-7	TRBD2	13	TRBV20-1	TGCAGTGCTAGAGGAGCGGGGGCCTACGAGCAGTACTTC	CSARGAGAYEQYF
.	TRBJ2-1	TRBD1	15	TRBV6-2/TRBV6-3	TGTGCCAGCAGGGATTCAGGGGGCGTCTTGGATGAGCAGTTCTTC	CASRDSGGVLDEQFF
many	TRBJ2-7	.	16	TRBV7-9	TGTGCCAGCAGCCCCCCATTTCGGGGGAGTACCTACGAGCAGTACTTC	CASSPPFRGSTYEQYF
many	TRBJ1-1	.	13	TRBV30	TGTGCCTGGAGTGTACCCTACTTAACTGAAGCTTTCTTT	CAWSVPYLTEAFF
many	TRBJ2-3	TRBD2	18	TRBV11-2	TGTGCCAGCAGCTTAGGGCCTGCGAGCGGGAGGCCAACAGATACGCAGTATTTT	CASSLGPASGRPTDTQYF
many	TRBJ1-6	.	17	TRBV4-1	TGCGCCAGCAGCCCTAAACCAGAGAGCTCCTATAATTCACCCCTCCACTTT	CASSPKPESSYNSPLHF
.	TRBJ2-1	.	14	TRBV30	TGTGCCTGGAATGTCGGGGCTACTTACAATGAGCAGTTCTTC	CAWNVGATYNEQFF
few	TRBJ1-5	.	15	TRBV6-6	TGTGCCAGCAGTTACTCGGCAGGGTGGGATCAGCCCCAGCATTTT	CASSYSAGWDQPQHF
many	TRBJ1-6	.	16	TRBV12-3/TRBV12-4	TGTGCCAGCAGTCCTTTCCTCCAGGGGTATAATTCACCCCTCCACTTT	CASSPFLQGYNSPLHF